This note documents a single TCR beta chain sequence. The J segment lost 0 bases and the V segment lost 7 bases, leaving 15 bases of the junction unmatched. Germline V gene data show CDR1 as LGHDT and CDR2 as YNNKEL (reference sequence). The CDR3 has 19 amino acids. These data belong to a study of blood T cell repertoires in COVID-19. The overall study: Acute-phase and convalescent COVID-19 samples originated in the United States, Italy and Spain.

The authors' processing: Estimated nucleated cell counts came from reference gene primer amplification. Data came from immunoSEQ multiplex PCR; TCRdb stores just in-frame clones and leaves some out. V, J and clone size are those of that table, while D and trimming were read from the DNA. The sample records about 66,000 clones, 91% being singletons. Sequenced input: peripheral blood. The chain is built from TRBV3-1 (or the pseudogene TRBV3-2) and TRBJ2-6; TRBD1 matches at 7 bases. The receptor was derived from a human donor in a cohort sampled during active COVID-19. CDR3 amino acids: CASNVSTDRLSSGANVLTF. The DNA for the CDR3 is TGTGCCAGCAATGTCTCTACGGACAGGTTAAGCTCTGGGGCCAACGTCCTGACTTTC.